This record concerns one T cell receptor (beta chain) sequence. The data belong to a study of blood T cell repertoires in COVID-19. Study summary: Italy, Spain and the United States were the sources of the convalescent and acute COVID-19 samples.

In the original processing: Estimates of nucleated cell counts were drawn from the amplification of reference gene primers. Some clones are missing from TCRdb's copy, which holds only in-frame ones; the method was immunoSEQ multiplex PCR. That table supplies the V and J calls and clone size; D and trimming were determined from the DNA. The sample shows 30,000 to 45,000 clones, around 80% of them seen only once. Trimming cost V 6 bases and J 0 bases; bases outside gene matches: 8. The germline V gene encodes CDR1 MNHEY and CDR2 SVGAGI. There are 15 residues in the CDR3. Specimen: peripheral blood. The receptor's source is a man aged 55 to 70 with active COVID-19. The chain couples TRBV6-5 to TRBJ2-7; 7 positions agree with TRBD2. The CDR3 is CASRDPASGSYEQYF. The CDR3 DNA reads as TGTGCCAGCAGGGACCCCGCTAGCGGCTCCTACGAGCAGTACTTC.